This T cell receptor beta chain stems from a study of CD8+CD57+ T cells in acquired aplastic anemia. Study details: The study obtained an average of around 2.9 ug of DNA from sorted CD4+ and CD8+ cells.

Whole-study results and caveats: A set of approximately 29 CD8+ CDR3 sequences was shared between patients and controls, and these sequences appeared highly expressed in patients.

Profiling that covered TCR beta VDJ and CDR3 relied on genomic DNA as its template. TCRdb passed the reads through MiXCR, listing each CDR3 protein once. The table has approximately 130,000 distinct CDR3 sequences, around two fifths seen once. V lost 8 bases to trimming and J lost 4 bases; unmatched junction nucleotides: 4. In germline, CDR1 is LNHNV, CDR2 YYDKDF (reference sequence). The CDR3 runs 12 residues. For this clonotype: Its target is unknown.

The TCR comes from a human donor in good health, serving as a control. The chain combines TRBV15 with TRBJ1-2; 7 bases line up with TRBD1. The sequencing input was sorted CD4+, CD8+, or CD8+CD57+ T cells (not recorded which) from PBMCs. DNA for the CDR3: TGTGCCACCGGCTCAGGGGGCTATGGCTACACCTTC. Its protein product is CATGSGGYGYTF.